This TCR beta chain appears in the sequencing data of a study of shared clonotypes between healthy human individuals. V lost 4 bases and J 2 bases, leaving 18 bases between the germline ends. This CDR3 has 16 amino acids. Germline V gene lookup returns CDR1 SGHKS and CDR2 YYEKEE (reference sequence). Produced via immunoSEQ multiplex PCR; TCRdb's table is partial and in-frame only. The table includes about 1.1 million clones, 75% to 80% detected once. The sample comprised memory CD4+ T cells from PBMCs. Noted subset: CD45RA-negative fraction. The TCR sequence derives from a man between 18 and 29 years old in good health. Some clones in this sample may be carry-over from other donors' samples. This rearrangement joins TRBV5-5 to TRBJ1-1; D gene unclear. The CDR3 here is CASSPPLRTVNTEAFF. The CDR3 DNA reads TGTGCCAGCAGCCCCCCGCTAAGGACGGTAAACACTGAAGCTTTCTTT.